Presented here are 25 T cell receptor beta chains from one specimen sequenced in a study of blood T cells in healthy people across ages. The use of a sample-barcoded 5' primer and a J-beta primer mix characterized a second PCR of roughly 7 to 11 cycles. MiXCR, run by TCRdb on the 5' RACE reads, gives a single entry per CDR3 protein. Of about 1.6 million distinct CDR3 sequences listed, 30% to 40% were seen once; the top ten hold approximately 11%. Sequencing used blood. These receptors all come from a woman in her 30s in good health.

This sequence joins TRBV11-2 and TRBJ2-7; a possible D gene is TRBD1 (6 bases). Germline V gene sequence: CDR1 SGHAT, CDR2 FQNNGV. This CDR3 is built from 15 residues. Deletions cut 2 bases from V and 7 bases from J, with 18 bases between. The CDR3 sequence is CASSLMGQGTLEQYF. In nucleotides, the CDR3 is TGTGCCAGCAGCTTAATGGGTCAGGGGACGTTGGAGCAGTACTTC.

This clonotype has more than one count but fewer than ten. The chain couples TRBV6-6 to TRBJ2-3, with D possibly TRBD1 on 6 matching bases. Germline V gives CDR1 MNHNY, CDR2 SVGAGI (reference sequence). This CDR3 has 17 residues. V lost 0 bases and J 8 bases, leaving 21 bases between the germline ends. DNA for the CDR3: TGTGCCAGCAGTTACTCGAAGGGGACACCGGACCGGGGTACGCAGTATTTT. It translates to CASSYSKGTPDRGTQYF.

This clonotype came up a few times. CDR3: CASSVGLAGVTYEQYF. CDR3 DNA sequence: TGTGCCAGCAGCGTCGGACTAGCGGGGGTAACCTACGAGCAGTACTTC. V is TRBV7-8 and J is TRBJ2-7; 13 bases map to TRBD2. Germline V gene lookup returns CDR1 SGHVS and CDR2 FQNEAQ. The CDR3 loop spans 16 amino acids. Trimming took 5 bases from V and 2 from J; bases not matched to a gene: 6.

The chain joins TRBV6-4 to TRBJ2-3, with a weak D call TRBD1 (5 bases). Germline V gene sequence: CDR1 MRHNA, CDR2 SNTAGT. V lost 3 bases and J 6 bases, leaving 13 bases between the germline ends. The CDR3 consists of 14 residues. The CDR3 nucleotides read TGTGCCAGCAGTGAGGGGCCCTTTACGGATACGCAGTATTTT. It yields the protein CASSEGPFTDTQYF.

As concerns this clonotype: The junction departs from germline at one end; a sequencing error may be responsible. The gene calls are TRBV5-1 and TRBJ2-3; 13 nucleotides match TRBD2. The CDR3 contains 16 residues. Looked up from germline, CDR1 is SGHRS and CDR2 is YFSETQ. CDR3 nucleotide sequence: TGCGCCAGCAGCTCCCCGGGACTAGCGGGGAGAGATAAGCAGTATTTT. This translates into CASSSPGLAGRDKQYF.

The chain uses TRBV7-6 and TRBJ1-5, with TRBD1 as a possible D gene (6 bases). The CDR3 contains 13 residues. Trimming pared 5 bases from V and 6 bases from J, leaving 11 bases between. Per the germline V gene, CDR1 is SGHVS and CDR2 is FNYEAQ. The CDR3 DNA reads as TGTGCCAGCAGCGCAGGGGTCGGTCAGCCCCAGCATTTT. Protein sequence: CASSAGVGQPQHF.

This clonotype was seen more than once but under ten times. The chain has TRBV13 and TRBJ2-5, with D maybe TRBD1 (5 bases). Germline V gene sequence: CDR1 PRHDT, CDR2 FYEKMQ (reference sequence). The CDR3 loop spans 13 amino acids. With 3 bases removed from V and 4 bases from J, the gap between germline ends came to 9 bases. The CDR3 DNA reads TGTGCCAGCAGCTTTGTCAGGGCAGAGACCCAGTACTTC. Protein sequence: CASSFVRAETQYF.

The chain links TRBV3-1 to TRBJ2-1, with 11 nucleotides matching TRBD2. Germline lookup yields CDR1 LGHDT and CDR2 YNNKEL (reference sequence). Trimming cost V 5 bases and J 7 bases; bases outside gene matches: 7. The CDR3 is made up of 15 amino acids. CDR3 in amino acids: CASSYLTSGENEQFF. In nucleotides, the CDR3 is TGTGCCAGCAGCTACTTGACTAGCGGGGAAAATGAGCAGTTCTTC.

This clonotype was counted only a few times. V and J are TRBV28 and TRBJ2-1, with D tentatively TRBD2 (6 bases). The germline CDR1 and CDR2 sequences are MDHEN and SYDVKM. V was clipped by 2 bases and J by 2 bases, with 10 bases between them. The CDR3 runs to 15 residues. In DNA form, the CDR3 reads TGTGCCAGCAGTTTACGGGGGAGCCCCTACAATGAGCAGTTCTTC. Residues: CASSLRGSPYNEQFF.

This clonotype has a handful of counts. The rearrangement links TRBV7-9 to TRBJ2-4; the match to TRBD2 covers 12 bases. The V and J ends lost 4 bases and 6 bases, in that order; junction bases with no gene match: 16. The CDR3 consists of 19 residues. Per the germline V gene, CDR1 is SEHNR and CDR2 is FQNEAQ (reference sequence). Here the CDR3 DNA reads TGTGCCAGCAGCTCCTCTAGCGGGAGGGGCCGGTCCGGCAGAAACATTCAGTACTTC. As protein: CASSSSSGRGRSGRNIQYF.

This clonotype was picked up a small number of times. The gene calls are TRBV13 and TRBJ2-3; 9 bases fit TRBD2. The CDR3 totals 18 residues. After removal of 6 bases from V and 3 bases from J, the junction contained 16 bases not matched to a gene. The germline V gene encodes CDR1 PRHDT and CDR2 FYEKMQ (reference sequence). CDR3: CASSLRPQDSGRTDTQYF. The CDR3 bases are TGTGCCAGCAGTTTAAGGCCCCAGGATAGCGGGAGAACAGATACGCAGTATTTT.

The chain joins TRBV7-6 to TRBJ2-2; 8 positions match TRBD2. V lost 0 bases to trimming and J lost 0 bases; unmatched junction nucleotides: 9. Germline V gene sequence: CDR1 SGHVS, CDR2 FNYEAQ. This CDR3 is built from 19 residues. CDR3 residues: CASSLAGSAGGSNTGELFF. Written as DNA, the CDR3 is TGTGCCAGCAGCTTAGCTGGTTCGGCGGGGGGATCGAACACCGGGGAGCTGTTTTTT.

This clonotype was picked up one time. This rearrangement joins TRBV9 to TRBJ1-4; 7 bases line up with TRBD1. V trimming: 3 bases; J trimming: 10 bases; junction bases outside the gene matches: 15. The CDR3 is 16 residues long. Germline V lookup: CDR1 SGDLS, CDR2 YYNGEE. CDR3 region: CASSAATDRVFGKLFF. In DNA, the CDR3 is TGTGCCAGCAGCGCGGCAACTGACAGGGTTTTTGGAAAACTGTTTTTT. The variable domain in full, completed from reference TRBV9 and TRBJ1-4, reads DSGVTQTPKHLITATGQRVTLRCSPRSGDLSVYWYQQSLDQGLQFLIQYYNGEERAKGNILERFSAQQFPDLHSELNLSSLELGDSALYFCASSAATDRVFGKLFFGSGTQLSVL.

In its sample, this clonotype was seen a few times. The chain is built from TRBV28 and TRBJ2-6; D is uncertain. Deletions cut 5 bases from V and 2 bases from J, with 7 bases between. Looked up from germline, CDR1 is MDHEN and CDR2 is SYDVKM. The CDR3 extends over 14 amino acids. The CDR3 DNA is TGTGCCAGCAGTCTCCACGCTGGGGCCAACGTCCTGACTTTC. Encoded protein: CASSLHAGANVLTF.

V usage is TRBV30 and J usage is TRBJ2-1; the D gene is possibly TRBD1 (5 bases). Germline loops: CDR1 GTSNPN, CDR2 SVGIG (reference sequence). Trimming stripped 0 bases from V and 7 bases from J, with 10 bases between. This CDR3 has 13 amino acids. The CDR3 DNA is TGTGCCTGGAGTGTACTGCAGGGTAATGAGCAGTTCTTC. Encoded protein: CAWSVLQGNEQFF. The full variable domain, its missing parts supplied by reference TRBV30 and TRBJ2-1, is SQTIHQWPATLVQPVGSPLSLECTVEGTSNPNLYWYRQAAGRGLQLLFYSVGIGQISSEVPQNLSASRPQDRQFILSSKKLLLSDSGFYLCAWSVLQGNEQFFGPGTRLTVL.

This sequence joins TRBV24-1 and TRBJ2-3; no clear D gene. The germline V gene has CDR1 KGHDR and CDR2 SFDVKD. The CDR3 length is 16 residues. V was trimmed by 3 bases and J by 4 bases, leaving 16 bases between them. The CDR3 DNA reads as TGTGCCACCAGTGATCGGGCGGCCTCAGTCCCAGATACGCAGTATTTT. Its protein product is CATSDRAASVPDTQYF.

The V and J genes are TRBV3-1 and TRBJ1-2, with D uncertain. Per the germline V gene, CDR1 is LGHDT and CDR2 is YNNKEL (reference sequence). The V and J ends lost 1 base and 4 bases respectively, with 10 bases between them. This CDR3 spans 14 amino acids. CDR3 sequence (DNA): TGTGCCAGCAGCCAAGGGGAGGCCCCCTATGGCTACACCTTC. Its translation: CASSQGEAPYGYTF. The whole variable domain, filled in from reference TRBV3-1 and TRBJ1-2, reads DTAVSQTPKYLVTQMGNDKSIKCEQNLGHDTMYWYKQDSKKFLKIMFSYNNKELIINETVPNRFSPKSPDKAHLNLHINSLELGDSAVYFCASSQGEAPYGYTFGSGTRLTVV.

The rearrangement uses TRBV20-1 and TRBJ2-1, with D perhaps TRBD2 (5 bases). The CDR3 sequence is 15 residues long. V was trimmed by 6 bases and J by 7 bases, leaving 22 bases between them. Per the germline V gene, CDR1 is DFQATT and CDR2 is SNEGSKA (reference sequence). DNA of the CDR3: TGCAGTGCCGCGACTTGGGCGGAGGCTTTAAATGAGCAGTTCTTC. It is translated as CSAATWAEALNEQFF.

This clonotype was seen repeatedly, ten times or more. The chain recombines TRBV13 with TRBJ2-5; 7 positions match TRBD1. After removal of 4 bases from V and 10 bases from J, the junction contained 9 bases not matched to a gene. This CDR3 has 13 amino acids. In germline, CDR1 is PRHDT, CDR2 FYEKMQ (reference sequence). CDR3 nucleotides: TGTGCCAGCAGCTCTATCAACAGGGGCGGCCAGTACTTC. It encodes CASSSINRGGQYF.

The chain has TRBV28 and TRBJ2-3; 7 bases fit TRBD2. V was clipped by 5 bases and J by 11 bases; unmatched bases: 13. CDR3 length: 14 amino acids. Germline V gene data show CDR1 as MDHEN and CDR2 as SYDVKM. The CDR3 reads CASSIQAGPPVQYF. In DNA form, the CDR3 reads TGTGCCAGCAGTATTCAAGCGGGACCCCCTGTGCAGTATTTT.

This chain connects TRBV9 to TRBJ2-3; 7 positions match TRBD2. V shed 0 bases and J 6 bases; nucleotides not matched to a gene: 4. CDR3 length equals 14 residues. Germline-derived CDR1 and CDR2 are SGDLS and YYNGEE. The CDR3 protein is CASSVVAGVDTQYF. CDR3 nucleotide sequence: TGTGCCAGCAGCGTAGTGGCGGGAGTTGATACGCAGTATTTT.

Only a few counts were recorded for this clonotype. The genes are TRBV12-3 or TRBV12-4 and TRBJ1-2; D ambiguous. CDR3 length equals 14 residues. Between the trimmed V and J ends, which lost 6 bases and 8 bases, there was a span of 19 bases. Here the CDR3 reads CASSPVFSGEGYTF. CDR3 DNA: TGTGCCAGCAGCCCGGTATTCTCGGGCGAGGGCTACACCTTC.

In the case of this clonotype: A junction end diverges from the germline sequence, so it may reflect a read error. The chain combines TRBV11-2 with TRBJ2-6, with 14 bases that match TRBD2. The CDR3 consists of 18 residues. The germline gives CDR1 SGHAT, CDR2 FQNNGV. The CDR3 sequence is CASRRLAGGTSGANVRTF. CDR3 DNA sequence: TGTGCCAGCAGGAGACTAGCGGGAGGGACCTCTGGGGCCAACGTCCGGACTTTC.

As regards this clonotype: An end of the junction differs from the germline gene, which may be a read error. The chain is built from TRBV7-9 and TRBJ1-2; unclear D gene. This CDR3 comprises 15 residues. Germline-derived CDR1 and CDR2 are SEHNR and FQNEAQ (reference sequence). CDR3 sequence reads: CTSSRTTVKTDGYTF. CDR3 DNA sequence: TGTACCAGCAGCCGGACGACGGTCAAAACGGATGGCTACACCTTC. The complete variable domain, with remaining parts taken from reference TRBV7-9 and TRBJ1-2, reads DTGVSQNPRHKITKRGQNVTFRCDPISEHNRLYWYRQTLGQGPEFLTYFQNEAQLEKSRLLSDRFSAERPKGSFSTLEIQRTEQGDSAMYLCTSSRTTVKTDGYTFGSGTRLTVV.

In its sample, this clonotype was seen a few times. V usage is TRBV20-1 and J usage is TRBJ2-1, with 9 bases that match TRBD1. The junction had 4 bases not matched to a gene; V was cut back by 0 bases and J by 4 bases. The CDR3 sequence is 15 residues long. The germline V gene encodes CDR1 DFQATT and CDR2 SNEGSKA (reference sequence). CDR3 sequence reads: CSAREGTGFYNEQFF. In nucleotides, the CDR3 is TGCAGTGCTAGAGAGGGGACAGGGTTTTACAATGAGCAGTTCTTC.